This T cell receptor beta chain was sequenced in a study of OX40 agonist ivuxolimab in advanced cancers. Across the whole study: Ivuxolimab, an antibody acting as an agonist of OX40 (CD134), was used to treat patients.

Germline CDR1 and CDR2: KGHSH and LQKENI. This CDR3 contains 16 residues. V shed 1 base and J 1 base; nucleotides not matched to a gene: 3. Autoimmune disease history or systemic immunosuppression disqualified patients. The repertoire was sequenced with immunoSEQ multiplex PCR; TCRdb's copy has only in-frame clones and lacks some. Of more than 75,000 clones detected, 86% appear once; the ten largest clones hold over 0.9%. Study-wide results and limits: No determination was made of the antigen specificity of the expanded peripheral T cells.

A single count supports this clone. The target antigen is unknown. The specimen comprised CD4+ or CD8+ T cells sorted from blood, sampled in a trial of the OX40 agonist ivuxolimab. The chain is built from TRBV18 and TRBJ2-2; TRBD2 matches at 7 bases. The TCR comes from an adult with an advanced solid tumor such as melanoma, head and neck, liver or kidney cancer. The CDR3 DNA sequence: TGTGCCAGCTCACCACGGGAGGGTCGGAACACCGGGGAGCTGTTTTTT. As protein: CASSPREGRNTGELFF.